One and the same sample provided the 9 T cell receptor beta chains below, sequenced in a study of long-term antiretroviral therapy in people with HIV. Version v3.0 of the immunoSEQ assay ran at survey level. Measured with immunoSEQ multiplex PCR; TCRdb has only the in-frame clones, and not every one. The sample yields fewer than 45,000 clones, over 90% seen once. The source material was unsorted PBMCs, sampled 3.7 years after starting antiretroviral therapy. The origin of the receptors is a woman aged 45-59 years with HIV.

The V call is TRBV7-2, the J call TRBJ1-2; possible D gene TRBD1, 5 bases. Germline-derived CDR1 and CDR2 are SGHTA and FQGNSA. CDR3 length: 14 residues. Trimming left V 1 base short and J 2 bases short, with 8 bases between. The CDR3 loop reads CASSLVWDNYGYTF. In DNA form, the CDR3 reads TGTGCCAGCAGCTTAGTTTGGGACAACTATGGCTACACCTTC.

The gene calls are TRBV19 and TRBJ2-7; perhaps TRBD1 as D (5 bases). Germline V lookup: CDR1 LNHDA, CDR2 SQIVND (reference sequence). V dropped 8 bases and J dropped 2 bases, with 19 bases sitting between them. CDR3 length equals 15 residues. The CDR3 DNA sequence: TGTGCCAGTTCCAGTCAGGGCCAGAAGACCTACGAGCAGTACTTC. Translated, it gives CASSSQGQKTYEQYF.

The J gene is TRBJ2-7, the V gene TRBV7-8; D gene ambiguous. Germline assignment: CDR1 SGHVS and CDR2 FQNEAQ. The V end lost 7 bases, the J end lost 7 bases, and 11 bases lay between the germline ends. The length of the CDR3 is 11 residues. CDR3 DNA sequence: TGTGCCAGCACCTTTGGAGTGGAGCAGTACTTC. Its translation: CASTFGVEQYF.

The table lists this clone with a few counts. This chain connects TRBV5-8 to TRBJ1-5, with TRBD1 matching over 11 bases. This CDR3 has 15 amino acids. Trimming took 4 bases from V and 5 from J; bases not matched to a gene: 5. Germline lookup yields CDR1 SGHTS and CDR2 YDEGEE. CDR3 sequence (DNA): TGTGCCAGCAGCCCATGGACAGGGGGCCATCAGCCCCAGCATTTT. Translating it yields CASSPWTGGHQPQHF.

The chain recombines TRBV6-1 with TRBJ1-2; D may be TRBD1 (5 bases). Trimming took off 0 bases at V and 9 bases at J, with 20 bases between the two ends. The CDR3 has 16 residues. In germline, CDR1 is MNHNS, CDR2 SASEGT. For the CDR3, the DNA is TGTGCCAGCAGTGAAGCCCACAGCTTAGGGGTGGGGAGCTACACCTTC. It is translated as CASSEAHSLGVGSYTF.

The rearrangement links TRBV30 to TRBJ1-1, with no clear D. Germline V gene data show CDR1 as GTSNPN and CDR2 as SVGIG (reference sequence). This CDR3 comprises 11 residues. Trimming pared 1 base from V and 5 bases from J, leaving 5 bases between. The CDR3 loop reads CAWSELTEAFF. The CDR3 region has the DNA TGTGCCTGGAGTGAGTTAACTGAAGCTTTCTTT.

Here the CDR3 reads CASSYSVTRQETQYF. CDR3 nucleotide sequence: TGTGCCAGCAGTTACTCGGTCACAAGGCAAGAGACCCAGTACTTC. The chain uses TRBV6-5 and TRBJ2-5; D is unclear. The CDR3 spans 15 residues. Trimming cost V 0 bases and J 2 bases, with 10 bases left between them. Germline V gives CDR1 MNHEY, CDR2 SVGAGI.

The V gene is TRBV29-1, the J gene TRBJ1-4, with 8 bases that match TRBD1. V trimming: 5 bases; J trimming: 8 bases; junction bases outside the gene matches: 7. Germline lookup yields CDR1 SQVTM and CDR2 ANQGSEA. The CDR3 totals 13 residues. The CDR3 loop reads CSVLGQGGEKLFF. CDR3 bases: TGCAGCGTTCTAGGACAGGGCGGCGAAAAACTGTTTTTT. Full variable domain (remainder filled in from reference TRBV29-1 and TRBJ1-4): SAVISQKPSRDICQRGTSLTIQCQVDSQVTMMFWYRQQPGQSLTLIATANQGSEATYESGFVIDKFPISRPNLTFSTLTVSNMSPEDSSIYLCSVLGQGGEKLFFGSGTQLSVL.

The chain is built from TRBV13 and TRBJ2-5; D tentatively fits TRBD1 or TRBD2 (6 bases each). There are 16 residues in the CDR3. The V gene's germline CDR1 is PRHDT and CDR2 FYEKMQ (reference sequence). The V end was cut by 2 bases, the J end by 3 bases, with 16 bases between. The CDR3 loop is CASSLKGGGMKETQYF. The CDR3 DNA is TGTGCCAGCAGCTTAAAAGGAGGGGGGATGAAAGAGACCCAGTACTTC.